This TCR beta chain was found in a study of graft-versus-host responses after intestinal transplantation. Turning to this clone: Its antigen is not identified.

Germline CDR1 and CDR2: MGHRA and YSYEKL. The CDR3 consists of 18 residues. J was trimmed by 4 bases and V by 0 bases; bases with no gene match: 12. The method was immunoSEQ multiplex PCR; TCRdb's version includes in-frame clones alone and lacks a portion of them. The sample carries about 70,000 clones, 85% to 95% recorded once. Sample: unstimulated CD8+ T cells sorted from spleen or lymph node cells, taken before intestinal transplant. The TCR comes from a human donor who received an intestinal transplant. The genes are TRBV4-1 and TRBJ2-5; TRBD2 agrees at 9 bases. CDR3 sequence: CASSQDYSSGALGETQYF. Written as DNA, the CDR3 is TGCGCCAGCAGCCAAGATTATTCTAGCGGGGCGCTGGGAGAGACCCAGTACTTC.